Listed below are T cell receptor beta chains from one sample, sequenced in a study of OX40 agonist ivuxolimab in advanced cancers. Sequenced by immunoSEQ multiplex PCR; TCRdb stores in-frame clones only, minus some. Of 65,000 to 85,000 clones in the sample, about 92% were seen once. Sequences were derived from CD4+ or CD8+ T cells sorted from blood, sampled in a trial of the OX40 agonist ivuxolimab. The receptors shown here come from an adult with an advanced solid tumor such as melanoma, head and neck, liver or kidney cancer. CDR3s include the opening cysteine and the closing phenylalanine or tryptophan. The D gene is left open where the match is weak. Expanded clones are given a class, and other clones once, few, many or no size at all.

V	J	D	size	CDR3
TRBV4-2	TRBJ1-2	TRBD1	-	CASRRDRGYTF
TRBV4-2	TRBJ2-1	TRBD2	few	CASSQELAGTSYNEQFF
TRBV4-1	TRBJ1-2	-	once	CASSQEARGSNGYTF
TRBV27	TRBJ1-1	-	-	CASSLSDAGRTEAFF
TRBV11-2	TRBJ1-2	-	-	CASSHSRAGVHGYTF
TRBV6-5	TRBJ2-7	-	-	CASSGRGETYEQYF
TRBV4-1	TRBJ2-2	-	once	CASSRRENTGELFF
TRBV6-1	TRBJ1-1	TRBD1	once	CASSDRGQIEAFF
TRBV19	TRBJ1-5	TRBD1	-	CASSIQGADQPQHF
TRBV5-4	TRBJ1-1	TRBD1	many	CASSRDRDEAFF
TRBV4-1	TRBJ2-5	TRBD1	-	CASSQVASRDREEAQYF
TRBV27	TRBJ2-6	TRBD2	-	CASGPGGTSRANVLTF
TRBV5-1	TRBJ2-7	-	-	CASAILPGLTSYEQYF
TRBV7-8	TRBJ2-7	TRBD2	-	CASSLGGGSYEQYF
TRBV2	TRBJ1-5	-	few	CASRRRSYQPQHF
TRBV2	TRBJ1-2	-	-	CASRRQVNYGYTF
TRBV5-1	TRBJ2-3	-	-	CASSLAVLGRGGRADTQYF
TRBV7-8	TRBJ1-5	TRBD1	-	CASSLVGQGRNSQPQHF
TRBV19	TRBJ2-7	-	-	CASSWGSAGEQYF
TRBV7-9	TRBJ2-1	TRBD2	once	CASSFLTSGGANEQFF
TRBV5-8	TRBJ2-7	TRBD1	-	CASSKRTGGVYEQYF
TRBV5-1	TRBJ2-2	-	-	CASSPSGSNTGELFF
TRBV6-1	TRBJ2-5	TRBD1	-	CASSEVGRGSGETQYF
TRBV7-9	TRBJ1-1	-	-	CASCFGANTEAFF
TRBV19	TRBJ2-2	-	-	CASSAGTSNTGELFF
TRBV6-5	TRBJ1-1	TRBD1	-	CASSRMTGGTEAFF
TRBV7-9	TRBJ1-5	-	-	CASSSSGGQGQPQHF
TRBV5-4	TRBJ2-4	-	-	CASSRAAEPTKNIQYF
TRBV19	TRBJ2-7	-	-	CASSIVGASEYEQYF
TRBV18	TRBJ2-1	TRBD2	-	CASSPSSGRSDEQFF
TRBV9	TRBJ2-5	TRBD2	-	CASSVDTSGGLQETQYF
TRBV2	TRBJ1-1	-	-	CASSVTYEAFF
TRBV11-2	TRBJ2-7	-	-	CASSLRLGSGRIYEQYF
TRBV2	TRBJ2-7	TRBD2	-	CASCRLAAYEQYF
TRBV5-1	TRBJ1-2	TRBD1	-	CASSGGQVGYGYTF
TRBV15	TRBJ2-7	-	-	CATSREVTSSVEQYF
TRBV7-3	TRBJ2-1	-	-	CASSYGPSNEQFF
TRBV5-1	TRBJ1-4	TRBD1	-	CASSLRQGGGNEKLFF
TRBV6-5	TRBJ1-5	-	-	CASSYSGTHMPQHF
TRBV5-6	TRBJ2-7	TRBD1	once	CASSPYRGSSYEQYF
TRBV7-8	TRBJ2-5	TRBD1	-	CASSSEMTGDRETQYF
TRBV5-1	TRBJ2-2	-	few	CASSPGWDRASTGELFF
TRBV14	TRBJ2-7	-	-	CASSPRGAPSYEQYF
TRBV12-5	TRBJ1-2	-	-	CASALGRGGNYGYTF
TRBV7-6	TRBJ2-1	-	-	CASSYGRYNEQFF
TRBV6-1	TRBJ2-7	-	-	CASSDGWAYEQYF
TRBV30	TRBJ2-5	-	-	CAWSVGSETQYF
TRBV7-6	TRBJ2-3	-	-	CASSFLAYLEYF
TRBV6-5	TRBJ2-7	TRBD1	-	CASSYESIQGAGEQYF